What follows are 15 T cell receptor beta chains derived from one specimen sequenced in a study of control samples from healthy donors and cancer patients. The method was immunoSEQ multiplex PCR; TCRdb's version includes in-frame clones alone and lacks a portion of them. The sample holds about 120,000 clones, more than 80% seen once. Sequenced material: PBMCs. The receptors were gathered from a woman in her 50s with colorectal cancer.

The chain is built from TRBV6-1 and TRBJ1-2, with 9 bases matching TRBD1. The CDR3 is 16 amino acids. V lost 4 bases and J lost 8; bases outside the gene matches: 14. CDR1 and CDR2 from the germline V gene are MNHNS and SASEGT. The CDR3 loop reads CASSGSTGQGTDGYTF. CDR3 nucleotides: TGTGCCAGCAGTGGATCAACGGGACAGGGAACGGACGGCTACACCTTC.

The chain uses TRBV3-1 (or the pseudogene TRBV3-2) and TRBJ1-1; D is unresolved. The V gene's germline CDR1 is LGHDT and CDR2 YNNKEL (reference sequence). CDR3 length: 13 residues. Trimming took 0 bases from V and 4 from J, leaving 6 bases between them. The CDR3 DNA is TGTGCCAGCAGCCAAGATGTGGGCACTGAAGCTTTCTTT. Translation gives CASSQDVGTEAFF.

The J gene is TRBJ2-6, the V gene TRBV18; D remains ambiguous. V lost 6 bases and J 0 bases, leaving 18 bases between the germline ends. The CDR3 is 18 amino acids. Germline loops: CDR1 KGHSH, CDR2 LQKENI. The CDR3 nucleotides read TGTGCCAGCTCTCGATTAACTACTGCCAGCTCTGGGGCCAACGTCCTGACTTTC. It codes for CASSRLTTASSGANVLTF.

The chain joins TRBV14 to TRBJ2-3; 7 nucleotides line up with TRBD1. Trimming took 0 bases from V and 6 from J; bases not matched to a gene: 6. The CDR3 covers 15 residues. Germline CDR1 SGHDN, CDR2 FVKESK. CDR3 residues: CASSQDGRGIDTQYF. The CDR3 bases are TGTGCCAGCAGCCAAGATGGCAGGGGGATCGATACGCAGTATTTT.

This rearrangement joins TRBV3-1 (or the pseudogene TRBV3-2) to TRBJ1-1; 7 bases line up with TRBD1. Unmatched junction bases numbered 6, after V lost 4 bases and J lost 7 bases. CDR1 is LGHDT and CDR2 is YNNKEL in the germline V gene (reference sequence). The CDR3 covers 13 residues. CDR3 loop: CASSPRQGGEAFF. CDR3 in DNA: TGTGCCAGCAGCCCTAGACAGGGAGGTGAAGCTTTCTTT.

The V gene is TRBV27, the J gene TRBJ1-4, with D hard to call. The V gene's germline CDR1 is MNHEY and CDR2 SMNVEV (reference sequence). The CDR3 is 14 amino acids. Trimming left V 6 bases short and J 7 bases short, with 15 bases between. In DNA, the CDR3 is TGTGCCAGCAGCCCCGTGGGGTACTCTGAAAAACTGTTTTTT. Translation gives CASSPVGYSEKLFF.

The chain is built from TRBV9 and TRBJ2-5; 16 bases are shared with TRBD2. Germline V gene data show CDR1 as SGDLS and CDR2 as YYNGEE. The ends lost 4 bases at V and 5 bases at J; junction bases unmatched: 11. This CDR3 spans 18 amino acids. CDR3 DNA sequence: TGTGCCAGCAGCCGAACTCCGGGACTAGCGGGGGGGCGGGAGACCCAGTACTTC. Protein sequence: CASSRTPGLAGGRETQYF. The complete variable domain, with remaining parts taken from reference TRBV9 and TRBJ2-5, reads DSGVTQTPKHLITATGQRVTLRCSPRSGDLSVYWYQQSLDQGLQFLIQYYNGEERAKGNILERFSAQQFPDLHSELNLSSLELGDSALYFCASSRTPGLAGGRETQYFGPGTRLLVL.

The chain carries TRBV5-1 and TRBJ2-7; D is unclear. CDR1 and CDR2 (germline): SGHRS, YFSETQ. This CDR3 is 13 amino acids long. Deletions cut 0 bases from V and 7 bases from J, with 11 bases between. The CDR3 region is CASSLGSQLEQYF. In nucleotides, the CDR3 is TGCGCCAGCAGCTTGGGGTCTCAGTTGGAGCAGTACTTC.

The V call is TRBV21-1, the J call TRBJ1-5; the table gives TRBD1 as D, unverified against the DNA. TRBV21-1 is a pseudogene locus. This CDR3 spans 16 amino acids. CDR3 DNA sequence: TGTGCCAGCAGCAGAAACAGGGCTGCGTTCAATCAGCCCCAGCATTTT. Translating gives CASSRNRAAFNQPQHF.

This sequence joins TRBV4-1 and TRBJ1-2, with D unresolved. This CDR3 region has 16 residues. V lost 1 base, J lost 0 bases, and 12 bases lay in between. The germline CDR1 and CDR2 sequences are MGHRA and YSYEKL. In nucleotides, the CDR3 is TGCGCCAGCAGCCAAGGTCTACCATTAGCTAACTATGGCTACACCTTC. Residues: CASSQGLPLANYGYTF.

This rearrangement joins TRBV5-1 to TRBJ2-7, with TRBD1 identical over 7 bases. J was trimmed by 6 bases and V by 1 base; bases with no gene match: 10. This CDR3 region has 15 residues. The germline V gene encodes CDR1 SGHRS and CDR2 YFSETQ. CDR3 region: CASSLSPGGPLEQYF. Here the CDR3 DNA reads TGCGCCAGCAGCTTGTCGCCAGGGGGTCCGCTCGAGCAGTACTTC.

The chain couples TRBV3-1 (or the pseudogene TRBV3-2) to TRBJ2-7, with D perhaps matching TRBD1 or TRBD2 (6 bases each). V gave up 0 bases and J gave up 6 bases, with 15 bases separating them. Germline V gene lookup returns CDR1 LGHDT and CDR2 YNNKEL (reference sequence). This CDR3 region has 15 residues. This chain's CDR3 is CASSQEGFRGLEQYF. The CDR3 DNA is TGTGCCAGCAGCCAAGAGGGGTTTCGGGGGCTCGAGCAGTACTTC.

The chain is built from TRBV18 and TRBJ1-4; D call uncertain. This CDR3 contains 15 residues. Germline CDR1 is KGHSH and CDR2 is LQKENI. V was trimmed by 0 bases and J by 8 bases, leaving 13 bases between them. CDR3 sequence: CASSPPVSAGEKLFF. The CDR3 DNA follows: TGTGCCAGCTCACCACCTGTGTCTGCGGGGGAAAAACTGTTTTTT.

V gene TRBV28 combines with J gene TRBJ1-5; D is undetermined. V was pared by 3 bases and J by 6 bases, with 15 bases between. This CDR3 region has 15 residues. Germline-derived CDR1 and CDR2 are MDHEN and SYDVKM. CDR3 amino acids: CASSLPGIFSQPQHF. DNA for the CDR3: TGTGCCAGCAGTTTGCCCGGGATTTTTAGTCAGCCCCAGCATTTT.

The chain employs TRBV3-1 (or the pseudogene TRBV3-2) and TRBJ2-5; perhaps TRBD1 as D (6 bases). This CDR3 has 13 residues. The V and J ends lost 1 base and 3 bases respectively, with 6 bases between them. Looked up from germline, CDR1 is LGHDT and CDR2 is YNNKEL (reference sequence). The CDR3 DNA sequence: TGTGCCAGCAGCCAAGCAGGGGAAGAGACCCAGTACTTC. Translating it yields CASSQAGEETQYF.